These 14 T cell receptor beta chains originate from one sample sequenced in a study of blood T cell repertoires in COVID-19. The table came from immunoSEQ multiplex PCR; TCRdb's copy has only in-frame clones and leaves some out. The data show roughly 400,000 clones, about 88% seen once. Input material: PBMCs or T cells enriched from blood (not recorded which). These receptors originate from a woman aged 18 to 35 who had been exposed to COVID-19.

The chain combines TRBV27 with TRBJ2-1; a weak D match, TRBD2 (6 bases). V lost 3 bases, J lost 7 bases, and 16 bases lay in between. The CDR3 spans 15 residues. Per germline, CDR1 MNHEY and CDR2 SMNVEV (reference sequence). The CDR3 DNA reads as TGTGCCAGCAGTTTCGGGCCCGCGGCGGGGAATGAGCAGTTCTTC. Residues: CASSFGPAAGNEQFF.

This rearrangement joins TRBV28 to TRBJ2-5, with 9 bases fitting TRBD2. Germline CDR1 reads MDHEN; CDR2 reads SYDVKM. This CDR3 has 14 residues. V shed 8 bases, J shed 5 bases, and the junction held 9 bases outside the gene matches. CDR3 sequence: CASHRGLASETQYF. The CDR3 DNA reads as TGTGCCAGCCATCGGGGACTAGCCTCGGAGACCCAGTACTTC.

The genes are TRBV4-2 and TRBJ2-3, with 9 bases matching TRBD1. Germline assignment: CDR1 LGHNA and CDR2 YNFKEQ. This CDR3 spans 17 amino acids. V trimming: 4 bases; J trimming: 6 bases; junction bases outside the gene matches: 14. The CDR3 is CASSPGTEGTGRDTQYF. The CDR3 bases are TGTGCCAGCAGCCCCGGGACGGAGGGGACAGGGCGGGATACGCAGTATTTT.

This clone has more than one count but fewer than ten. The V call is TRBV15, the J call TRBJ2-5; tentatively, D is TRBD1 (6 bases). V was cut by 6 bases and J by 0 bases, with 11 bases left in between. The V gene's germline CDR1 is LNHNV and CDR2 YYDKDF (reference sequence). The CDR3 extends over 14 amino acids. In DNA, the CDR3 is TGTGCCACCAGTATAGACAGGTACCAAGAGACCCAGTACTTC. Amino acids: CATSIDRYQETQYF.

CDR3 sequence reads: CASSAFEAGVVNEQFF. In DNA, the CDR3 is TGTGCCAGCAGCGCCTTTGAAGCGGGAGTGGTCAATGAGCAGTTCTTC. The chain is built from TRBV5-5 and TRBJ2-1; 8 bases match TRBD2. The CDR3 extends over 16 amino acids. V was clipped by 4 bases and J by 6 bases; unmatched bases: 12. Germline-derived CDR1 and CDR2 are SGHKS and YYEKEE (reference sequence).

V usage is TRBV7-9 and J usage is TRBJ2-1; D is uncertain. Germline lookup yields CDR1 SEHNR and CDR2 FQNEAQ (reference sequence). The CDR3 consists of 16 residues. V lost 1 base and J 0 bases, leaving 10 bases between the germline ends. The CDR3 DNA is TGTGCCAGCAGCTTAGGAACAATCCGCTCCTACAATGAGCAGTTCTTC. This sequence encodes CASSLGTIRSYNEQFF.

The chain is built from TRBV2 and TRBJ1-5; a possible D gene is TRBD1 (6 bases). This CDR3 spans 15 amino acids. Trimming removed 3 bases from V and 5 bases from J, with 14 bases in between. Germline loops: CDR1 SNHLY, CDR2 FYNNEI. The CDR3 DNA is TGTGCCAGCAGTGAGATACAGGGAAAGGATCAGCCCCAGCATTTT. The encoded protein is CASSEIQGKDQPQHF.

The V and J genes are TRBV4-2 and TRBJ1-5; no clear D. Germline CDR1 LGHNA, CDR2 YNFKEQ. The V and J ends lost 0 bases and 2 bases respectively, with 17 bases between them. This CDR3 has 18 residues. CDR3: CASSQDFPIRSGNQPQHF. The CDR3 bases are TGTGCCAGCAGCCAAGATTTTCCCATCCGGTCGGGCAATCAGCCCCAGCATTTT.

The gene calls are TRBV29-1 and TRBJ1-1; 7 positions agree with TRBD1. CDR3 size: 14 residues. Germline V gene sequence: CDR1 SQVTM, CDR2 ANQGSEA. After removal of 7 bases from V and 3 bases from J, the junction contained 11 bases not matched to a gene. The CDR3 region is CSASRGMGDTEAFF. Here the CDR3 DNA reads TGCAGCGCGAGCAGGGGGATGGGGGACACTGAAGCTTTCTTT.

The V gene is TRBV28, the J gene TRBJ1-4, with 7 bases fitting TRBD1. The CDR3 has 15 amino acids. V was clipped by 6 bases and J by 8 bases; unmatched bases: 12. The V gene's germline CDR1 is MDHEN and CDR2 SYDVKM. The CDR3 nucleotides read TGTGCCAGCAGCTTAGGACAGGACGTCAGGGAAAAACTGTTTTTT. Amino acid sequence: CASSLGQDVREKLFF.

This chain joins TRBV29-1 and TRBJ2-7; 9 bases are shared with TRBD1. The CDR3 has 13 residues. V lost 7 bases and J lost 4; bases outside the gene matches: 8. Germline values: CDR1 SQVTM, CDR2 ANQGSEA. The CDR3 nucleotides read TGCAGCGCCCAACAGGGGGCTCCGTACGAGCAGTACTTC. Amino acids: CSAQQGAPYEQYF.

This chain joins TRBV19 and TRBJ2-7, with D possibly TRBD1 on 5 matching bases. Germline V CDR1 and CDR2: LNHDA, SQIVND (reference sequence). Trimming removed 6 bases from V and 3 bases from J, with 12 bases in between. There are 13 residues in the CDR3. CDR3 sequence: CASRGRAGYEQYF. The CDR3 DNA is TGTGCCAGTAGGGGCAGGGCTGGCTACGAGCAGTACTTC. The full variable domain, with the rest looked up from reference TRBV19 and TRBJ2-7, is DGGITQSPKYLFRKEGQNVTLSCEQNLNHDAMYWYRQDPGQGLRLIYYSQIVNDFQKGDIAEGYSVSREKKESFPLTVTSAQKNPTAFYLCASRGRAGYEQYFGPGTRLTVT.

Details on this clone: The germline gene is not matched at one end of the junction; a read error may be the cause. The rearrangement uses TRBV30 and TRBJ1-2, with TRBD1 matching over 7 bases. CDR3 length equals 13 residues. Germline V gene lookup returns CDR1 GTSNPN and CDR2 SVGIG (reference sequence). The CDR3 sequence: CAWRPGGRYRYTF. The CDR3 bases are TGTGCCTGGCGTCCAGGGGGGCGCTATCGCTACACCTTC.

This chain uses TRBV10-3 with TRBJ2-1, with D perhaps matching TRBD1 (5 bases). CDR3 length: 15 amino acids. Trimming removed 0 bases at V and 8 bases at J, with 14 bases between. Germline loops: CDR1 ENHRY, CDR2 SYGVKD. The CDR3 bases are TGTGCCATCAGTGAGTCGATTTCGGGCAGGGATGAGCAGTTCTTC. Its translation is CAISESISGRDEQFF.